The subject of this entry is one TCR beta chain. Its antigen is unidentified. The data were taken from a study of cytomegalovirus exposure and HLA in healthy donors. General study results and limits: Rarity held for most TCR sequences, but there were some public TCRs that occurred in many donors. The finding came from a later analysis; first-cohort TCR clusters tended to co-occur in the 110 or so validation repertoires. Cytomegalovirus-associated TCR beta chains were listed, numbering over 150.

Measured with immunoSEQ multiplex PCR; TCRdb has only the in-frame clones, and not every one. The table shows more than 95,000 clones, with about 88% occurring only once. Between the trimmed V and J ends, which lost 2 bases and 4 bases, there was a span of 8 bases. The CDR3 has 14 amino acids. Germline CDR1 and CDR2: MNHEY and SVGAGI. The donors were members of the validation cohort, which comprised roughly 120 subjects and was separate from the first cohort of roughly 700 subjects. Sample: PBMCs. The TCR originated in a woman aged 18-29 years in good health and CMV-seronegative. The chain couples TRBV6-5 to TRBJ1-4; D is uncertain. CDR3 sequence: CASSYHRYNEKLFF. CDR3 DNA: TGTGCCAGCAGTTACCACAGATATAATGAAAAACTGTTTTTT.